A single sample gave rise to the 28 T cell receptor beta chains below, sequenced in a study of PD-1 blockade in mismatch repair-deficient tumors (dated by TCRdb to the late 2010s). Library prep was done by the immunoSEQ multiplex PCR assay. TCRdb took over this immuneACCESS table, retaining in-frame rearrangements with V and J assigned. Such tables are incomplete; in checked studies, under half of the missing clones stem from an unresolved V gene, and the remainder is unexplained. The sample has more than 15,000 clones on record, about 80% of them singletons. The top ten constitute around 3.1% of the sample. Here the sequenced sample was PBMCs, taken 4 weeks after starting pembrolizumab. Receptors were obtained from an adult with mismatch repair-deficient cancer.

The V call is TRBV21-1, the J call TRBJ1-5. TRBV21-1 is a listed pseudogene. This CDR3 comprises 15 residues. The CDR3 bases are TGTGCCAGCAGCAAAAGGAGGACCGCTAATCAGCCCCAGCATTTT. Encoded protein: CASSKRRTANQPQHF.

Written as DNA, the CDR3 is TGTGCCAGCAGCTTAAGTAGTCTCGGGAGGGTAGAGACCCAGTACTTC. Its translation is CASSLSSLGRVETQYF. This chain uses TRBV5-4 with TRBJ2-5; 8 bases are a match to TRBD2. The CDR3 consists of 16 residues. J lost 4 bases, V lost 2 bases, and 10 bases had no gene match. CDR1 is SGHNT, CDR2 YYREEE, per germline (reference sequence). The full variable domain, its missing parts supplied by reference TRBV5-4 and TRBJ2-5, is ETGVTQSPTHLIKTRGQQVTLRCSSQSGHNTVSWYQQALGQGPQFIFQYYREEENGRGNFPPRFSGLQFPNYSSELNVNALELDDSALYLCASSLSSLGRVETQYFGPGTRLLVL.

Only one count was recorded for this clone. This chain connects TRBV7-2 to TRBJ2-2, with a weak D call TRBD2 (6 bases). Trimming pared 2 bases from V and 3 bases from J, leaving 13 bases between. This CDR3 has 16 amino acids. Germline loops: CDR1 SGHTA, CDR2 FQGNSA. CDR3 sequence reads: CASSLPALAHTGELFF. The DNA of the CDR3 is TGTGCCAGCAGCTTACCCGCACTAGCTCACACCGGGGAGCTGTTTTTT.

This sequence joins TRBV5-1 and TRBJ2-2; 7 bases are a match to TRBD1. With V trimmed by 5 bases and J by 4 bases, 8 bases remained unmatched. CDR1 and CDR2 (germline): SGHRS, YFSETQ. This CDR3 spans 15 amino acids. CDR3 protein: CASRHEGGLTGELFF. In nucleotides, the CDR3 is TGCGCCAGCAGGCACGAAGGGGGCCTCACCGGGGAGCTGTTTTTT.

The V gene is TRBV28, the J gene TRBJ2-1; TRBD2 is a possible D gene (5 bases). The CDR3 covers 15 residues. V was clipped by 6 bases and J by 3 bases, with 15 bases between them. The germline V gene encodes CDR1 MDHEN and CDR2 SYDVKM. The DNA for the CDR3 is TGTGCCAGCAGACTGCCGGGAACGTTCTACAATGAGCAGTTCTTC. Amino acids: CASRLPGTFYNEQFF.

The rearrangement uses TRBV5-6 and TRBJ1-2; D gene ambiguous. CDR3 length equals 15 residues. Between the trimmed V and J ends, which lost 3 bases and 3 bases, there was a span of 15 bases. Per the germline V gene, CDR1 is SGHDT and CDR2 is YYEEEE. CDR3 nucleotides: TGTGCCAGCAGCTCGAAGCAGGTTCCATACTATGGCTACACCTTC. This sequence encodes CASSSKQVPYYGYTF.

The chain joins TRBV27 to TRBJ2-1; weak D call: TRBD2 (5 bases). Trimming shortened V by 5 bases and J by 0 bases, and 20 bases separated the two germline ends. Germline-derived CDR1 and CDR2 are MNHEY and SMNVEV (reference sequence). This CDR3 has 18 residues. CDR3 amino acids: CASSPLKTPRGSYNEQFF. In DNA form, the CDR3 reads TGTGCCAGCAGTCCCCTAAAAACCCCACGGGGCTCCTACAATGAGCAGTTCTTC.

The chain joins TRBV27 to TRBJ1-2, with 9 bases matching TRBD1. The germline V gene has CDR1 MNHEY and CDR2 SMNVEV (reference sequence). The CDR3 runs 15 residues. With V trimmed by 4 bases and J by 3 bases, 6 bases remained unmatched. CDR3 loop: CASSYWGQGDYGYTF. Written as DNA, the CDR3 is TGTGCCAGCAGTTATTGGGGACAGGGTGACTATGGCTACACCTTC.

The genes are TRBV6-1 and TRBJ1-4; 8 nucleotides match TRBD1. V was clipped by 7 bases and J by 5 bases; unmatched bases: 9. This CDR3 is 15 amino acids long. Germline lookup yields CDR1 MNHNS and CDR2 SASEGT. In nucleotides, the CDR3 is TGTGCCAGCACTAGTCAGGGGGCGTGGAATGAAAAACTGTTTTTT. Encoded protein: CASTSQGAWNEKLFF.

Written as DNA, the CDR3 is TGTGCCAGCTTTAAGGCAGGGCTGGAAGCTTTCTTT. Translation: CASFKAGLEAFF. This chain links TRBV28 with TRBJ1-1; tentatively, D is TRBD1 (5 bases). Deletions cut 8 bases from V and 8 bases from J, with 15 bases between. The CDR3 totals 12 residues. In germline, CDR1 is MDHEN, CDR2 SYDVKM.

The rearrangement links TRBV30 to TRBJ2-3; TRBD2 agrees at 7 bases. CDR1 is GTSNPN, CDR2 SVGIG, per germline (reference sequence). The J segment lost 0 bases and the V segment lost 3 bases, leaving 3 bases of the junction unmatched. This CDR3 comprises 14 residues. The CDR3 loop reads CAWSSGVSTDTQYF. The CDR3 coding sequence is TGTGCCTGGAGCAGCGGGGTGAGCACAGATACGCAGTATTTT.

The rearrangement uses TRBV28 and TRBJ2-6; a possible D gene is TRBD2 (7 bases). Germline CDR1 and CDR2: MDHEN and SYDVKM. Trimming took off 6 bases at V and 1 base at J, with 13 bases between the two ends. The CDR3 has 16 amino acids. CDR3 sequence (DNA): TGTGCCAGCAGCCGGGGGGCTTCTTCTGGGGCCAACGTCCTGACTTTC. Protein product: CASSRGASSGANVLTF. The full variable domain, completed using reference TRBV28 and TRBJ2-6, is DVKVTQSSRYLVKRTGEKVFLECVQDMDHENMFWYRQDPGLGLRLIYFSYDVKMKEKGDIPEGYSVSREKKERFSLILESASTNQTSMYLCASSRGASSGANVLTFGAGSRLTVL.

The rearrangement joins TRBV2 to TRBJ2-2; TRBD1 matches 9 bases. CDR1 is SNHLY, CDR2 FYNNEI, per germline. The trim removed 3 bases at V and 6 bases at J, leaving 2 bases unmatched. The CDR3 runs 14 residues. In DNA form, the CDR3 reads TGTGCCAGCAGTGACGGGACAGGGCCCGGGGAGCTGTTTTTT. This codes for CASSDGTGPGELFF.

V and J are TRBV18 and TRBJ2-3; 7 bases align to TRBD1. V lost 0 bases, J lost 2 bases, and 5 bases stayed unmatched. Germline V CDR1 and CDR2: KGHSH, LQKENI. The CDR3 is 16 residues long. CDR3 residues: CASSPPGTDYTDTQYF. The DNA for the CDR3 is TGTGCCAGCTCACCACCCGGGACAGATTACACAGATACGCAGTATTTT.

This clone occurred a few times. The chain employs TRBV6-5 and TRBJ2-3; TRBD1 might be the D (6 bases). The CDR3 has 15 residues. V lost 5 bases to trimming and J lost 2 bases, with 14 bases between them. Germline-derived CDR1 and CDR2 are MNHEY and SVGAGI. CDR3 DNA sequence: TGTGCCAGCAGTCCCAGCAGGGGCCTCACAGATACGCAGTATTTT. Its translation is CASSPSRGLTDTQYF.

This clone was found once. V is TRBV2 and J is TRBJ1-2; 8 bases agree with TRBD1. The CDR3 has 14 amino acids. Germline V gene sequence: CDR1 SNHLY, CDR2 FYNNEI. V dropped 5 bases and J dropped 3; count of bases not matched to a gene: 5. The CDR3 reads CASSRPGGDYGYTF. For the CDR3, the DNA is TGTGCCAGCAGTCGGCCAGGGGGCGACTATGGCTACACCTTC.

CDR3 in DNA: TGTGCCAGCAGTCGGACAGGGGGCCCCCTCGGGACCCAGTACTTC. Protein sequence: CASSRTGGPLGTQYF. The V call is TRBV27, the J call TRBJ2-5, with 11 bases aligning to TRBD1. The CDR3 has 15 amino acids. The germline V gene encodes CDR1 MNHEY and CDR2 SMNVEV (reference sequence). V lost 5 bases to trimming and J lost 7 bases; unmatched junction nucleotides: 9.

The chain employs TRBV7-2 and TRBJ1-5; D unresolved. The V gene lost 3 bases and the J gene lost 3 bases, with 9 bases spanning the gap. Germline V CDR1 and CDR2: SGHTA, FQGNSA. The CDR3 is 14 residues long. The CDR3 bases are TGTGCCAGCAGCTTGCGACGGGTCAATCAGCCCCAGCATTTT. Translating it yields CASSLRRVNQPQHF. The full variable domain, its missing parts supplied by reference TRBV7-2 and TRBJ1-5, is GAGVSQSPSNKVTEKGKDVELRCDPISGHTALYWYRQSLGQGLEFLIYFQGNSAPDKSGLPSDRFSAERTGGSVSTLTIQRTQQEDSAVYLCASSLRRVNQPQHFGDGTRLSIL.

V and J are TRBV25-1 and TRBJ2-2; TRBD1 might be the D (6 bases). The CDR3 has 14 amino acids. Germline V gene data show CDR1 as MGHDK and CDR2 as SYGVNS. Trimming stripped 6 bases from V and 1 base from J, with 9 bases between. The CDR3 reads CASSGTLNTGELFF. The CDR3 coding sequence is TGTGCCAGCAGCGGGACACTGAACACCGGGGAGCTGTTTTTT. The whole variable domain, remainder taken from reference TRBV25-1 and TRBJ2-2, is EADIYQTPRYLVIGTGKKITLECSQTMGHDKMYWYQQDPGMELHLIHYSYGVNSTEKGDLSSESTVSRIRTEHFPLTLESARPSHTSQYLCASSGTLNTGELFFGEGSRLTVL.

V and J are TRBV15 and TRBJ1-6, with D tentatively TRBD1 (6 bases). The germline V gene has CDR1 LNHNV and CDR2 YYDKDF (reference sequence). Trimming shortened V by 4 bases and J by 6 bases, and 13 bases separated the two germline ends. The length of the CDR3 is 15 residues. Here the CDR3 reads CATSKSRTVNSPLHF. DNA for the CDR3: TGTGCCACCAGCAAGAGCCGGACAGTTAATTCACCCCTCCACTTT.

V and J are TRBV5-5 and TRBJ1-1; D may be TRBD1 (6 bases). Germline V gene lookup returns CDR1 SGHKS and CDR2 YYEKEE (reference sequence). V gave up 2 bases and J gave up 5 bases, with 13 bases separating them. There are 14 residues in the CDR3. CDR3 nucleotide sequence: TGTGCCAGCAGCTTTATTGGGGGCGGAACTGAAGCTTTCTTT. Protein product: CASSFIGGGTEAFF.

This clone was recorded only once. CDR3 sequence (DNA): TGTCTTCTTCGACTAGCCAAAAACATTCAGTACTTC. Its translation: CLLRLAKNIQYF. The chain employs TRBV19 and TRBJ2-4; D gene ambiguous. Per the germline V gene, CDR1 is LNHDA and CDR2 is SQIVND (reference sequence). The CDR3 has 12 amino acids.

The chain couples TRBV28 to TRBJ1-5; 7 bases are a match to TRBD1. Germline V gives CDR1 MDHEN, CDR2 SYDVKM. V lost 6 bases, J lost 3 bases, and 8 bases stayed unmatched. This CDR3 is 15 amino acids long. CDR3 DNA: TGTGCCAGCAGCCTTGGACAGGCCTCCAATCAGCCCCAGCATTTT. Its translation is CASSLGQASNQPQHF.

V and J are TRBV18 and TRBJ1-5, with 9 positions matching TRBD1. V lost 1 base to trimming and J lost 3 bases; unmatched junction nucleotides: 7. The CDR3 has 17 residues. The V gene's germline CDR1 is KGHSH and CDR2 LQKENI. DNA of the CDR3: TGTGCCAGCTCACCACTTCCCTACAGGGGGCCCAATCAGCCCCAGCATTTT. Its translation is CASSPLPYRGPNQPQHF. Full variable domain (remainder filled in from reference TRBV18 and TRBJ1-5): NAGVMQNPRHLVRRRGQEARLRCSPMKGHSHVYWYRQLPEEGLKFMVYLQKENIIDESGMPKERFSAEFPKEGPSILRIQQVVRGDSAAYFCASSPLPYRGPNQPQHFGDGTRLSIL.

This clone was detected once. CDR3 sequence (DNA): TGTGCCAGCAGCGTAGTAGCTGGCGGGGATACGCAGTATTTT. As protein: CASSVVAGGDTQYF. J is TRBJ2-3 and V is TRBV9; D might be TRBD2 (5 bases). Per germline, CDR1 SGDLS and CDR2 YYNGEE. The CDR3 contains 14 residues. Trimming cost V 0 bases and J 6 bases, with 11 bases left between them.

The rearrangement joins TRBV5-4 to TRBJ2-5; D may be TRBD2 (5 bases). Germline CDR1 is SGHNT and CDR2 is YYREEE (reference sequence). Deletions cut 0 bases from V and 11 bases from J, with 11 bases between. This CDR3 is 12 amino acids long. CDR3 in DNA: TGTGCCAGCAGCTTGGTAGGGAGTAAGCAGTACTTC. This translates into CASSLVGSKQYF.

The rearrangement uses TRBV5-1 and TRBJ1-5, with D unresolved. Germline loops: CDR1 SGHRS, CDR2 YFSETQ. This CDR3 spans 14 amino acids. V was cut by 1 base and J by 7 bases, with 12 bases left in between. The CDR3 here is CASSLRSGEQPQHF. Written as DNA, the CDR3 is TGCGCCAGCAGCTTGAGAAGCGGGGAACAGCCCCAGCATTTT.

J is TRBJ2-7 and V is TRBV27; 8 positions match TRBD2. Germline V gene sequence: CDR1 MNHEY, CDR2 SMNVEV (reference sequence). The CDR3 is 14 amino acids. Trimming at V came to 6 bases and at J to 3 bases, leaving 7 bases not matched to a gene. This chain's CDR3 is CASSRAGVNYEQYF. The CDR3 DNA reads TGTGCCAGCAGCAGAGCGGGAGTCAACTACGAGCAGTACTTC.